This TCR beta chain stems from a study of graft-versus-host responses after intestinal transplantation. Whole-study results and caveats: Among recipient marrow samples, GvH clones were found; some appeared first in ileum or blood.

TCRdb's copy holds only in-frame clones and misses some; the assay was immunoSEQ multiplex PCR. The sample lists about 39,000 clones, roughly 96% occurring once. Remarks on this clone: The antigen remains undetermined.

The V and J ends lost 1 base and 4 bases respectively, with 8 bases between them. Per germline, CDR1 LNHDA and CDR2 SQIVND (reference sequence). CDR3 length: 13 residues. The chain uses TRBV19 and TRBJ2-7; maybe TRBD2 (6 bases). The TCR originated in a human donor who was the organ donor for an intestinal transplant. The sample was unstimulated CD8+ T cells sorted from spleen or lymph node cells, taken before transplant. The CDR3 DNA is TGTGCCAGTAGTATAGTGGCGGGATACGAGCAGTACTTC. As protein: CASSIVAGYEQYF.